Following are 29 T cell receptor beta chains from one sample sequenced in a study of T cell responses to AZD1222 COVID-19 vaccine. Clones were read by immunoSEQ multiplex PCR, and TCRdb kept only the in-frame ones, dropping some. Seen here are about 83,000 clones, roughly 88% observed once, and the top ten hold about 8.7%. The specimen comprised peripheral blood, sampled on day 0 of AZD1222 vaccination. These receptor sequences come from an adult in good health.

V and J are TRBV24-1 and TRBJ2-3; D is unresolved. Germline CDR1 is KGHDR and CDR2 is SFDVKD. CDR3 length: 13 amino acids. Trimming pared 0 bases from V and 6 bases from J, leaving 6 bases between. CDR3 region: CATSDLFGDTQYF. The DNA of the CDR3 is TGTGCCACCAGTGATTTGTTCGGGGATACGCAGTATTTT.

The chain recombines TRBV7-2 with TRBJ2-1, with 14 nucleotides matching TRBD2. CDR1 is SGHTA and CDR2 is FQGNSA in the germline V gene. V lost 1 base and J lost 9; bases outside the gene matches: 5. This CDR3 region has 16 residues. The CDR3 DNA reads TGTGCCAGCAGCTTAGAATGGACTAGCGGGAGGTTTGAGCAGTTCTTC. Its protein is CASSLEWTSGRFEQFF.

This clone was seen only once. V is TRBV14 and J is TRBJ1-6; TRBD1 is a possible D gene (5 bases). The CDR3 sequence is 17 residues long. With 1 base removed from V and 0 bases from J, the gap between germline ends came to 10 bases. Looked up from germline, CDR1 is SGHDN and CDR2 is FVKESK. The CDR3 loop is CASSQGTGRSYNSPLHF. CDR3 in DNA: TGTGCCAGCAGCCAAGGTACAGGACGCTCCTATAATTCACCCCTCCACTTT.

The J gene is TRBJ1-1, the V gene TRBV19; 7 bases match TRBD1. The CDR3 covers 13 residues. Germline trimming cut 6 bases from V and 0 bases from J; bases unmatched to any gene: 1. The V gene's germline CDR1 is LNHDA and CDR2 SQIVND (reference sequence). CDR3 nucleotides: TGTGCCAGTAGCGACAGGGTGAACACTGAAGCTTTCTTT. It is translated as CASSDRVNTEAFF.

This rearrangement joins TRBV5-1 to TRBJ1-1; maybe TRBD1 (6 bases). V lost 0 bases to trimming and J lost 0 bases, with 9 bases between them. The CDR3 length is 15 residues. The germline V gene has CDR1 SGHRS and CDR2 YFSETQ. CDR3 sequence: CASSLAGTLNTEAFF. The CDR3 DNA reads TGCGCCAGCAGCTTGGCCGGGACACTGAACACTGAAGCTTTCTTT.

The V and J genes are TRBV7-2 and TRBJ2-2, with D perhaps matching TRBD1 (5 bases). Trimming left V 2 bases short and J 6 bases short, with 10 bases between. Germline CDR1 and CDR2: SGHTA and FQGNSA. The CDR3 consists of 14 residues. In nucleotides, the CDR3 is TGTGCCAGCAGCTTAAAGGGGTCCGCCGGGGAGCTGTTTTTT. Its protein product is CASSLKGSAGELFF.

The chain couples TRBV5-6 to TRBJ2-2, with 9 bases aligning to TRBD2. J gave up 7 bases and V 2 bases, and 9 bases lay outside the gene matches. Germline values: CDR1 SGHDT, CDR2 YYEEEE. The CDR3 totals 16 residues. The CDR3 is CASSLYSGRTLGELFF. DNA of the CDR3: TGTGCCAGCAGCTTATATAGCGGGAGAACTCTCGGGGAGCTGTTTTTT.

The gene calls are TRBV11-2 and TRBJ1-1; D is perhaps TRBD1 (6 bases). Germline lookup yields CDR1 SGHAT and CDR2 FQNNGV. V lost 3 bases, J lost 4 bases, and 15 bases lay in between. The CDR3 is 15 amino acids. CDR3 in amino acids: CASSFYRAKVTEAFF. DNA for the CDR3: TGTGCCAGCAGCTTCTACAGGGCGAAGGTCACTGAAGCTTTCTTT.

V and J are TRBV7-3 and TRBJ1-1; TRBD1 matches at 11 bases. The trim removed 5 bases at V and 4 bases at J, leaving 6 bases unmatched. The CDR3 runs to 15 residues. The germline V gene has CDR1 SGHTA and CDR2 FQGTGA. The DNA for the CDR3 is TGTGCCAGCAGCCCCGAGGGACAGGGGGGCACTGAAGCTTTCTTT. As protein: CASSPEGQGGTEAFF.

This rearrangement joins TRBV7-2 to TRBJ1-6; 7 bases fit TRBD1. Looked up from germline, CDR1 is SGHTA and CDR2 is FQGNSA. The J segment lost 12 bases and the V segment lost 8 bases, leaving 4 bases of the junction unmatched. This CDR3 comprises 11 residues. The CDR3 sequence: CASGPGGPLHF. The CDR3, as DNA: TGTGCCAGCGGCCCAGGGGGACCCCTCCACTTT.

The chain is built from TRBV28 and TRBJ1-3; D may be TRBD1 (6 bases). CDR1 is MDHEN and CDR2 is SYDVKM in the germline V gene. The CDR3 sequence is 14 residues long. Between the trimmed V and J ends, which lost 10 bases and 9 bases, there was a span of 22 bases. As DNA, the CDR3 is TGTGCCACTGAGGGGGGTACAGCAGGAGTCACCATATATTTT. This codes for CATEGGTAGVTIYF.

The gene calls are TRBV5-4 and TRBJ2-6; 8 bases align to TRBD2. The CDR3 is 16 residues long. V was pared by 7 bases and J by 2 bases, with 8 bases of the junction left unmatched. Germline CDR1 SGHNT, CDR2 YYREEE (reference sequence). The CDR3 sequence: CASLPGGETGANVLTF. CDR3 nucleotide sequence: TGTGCCAGCCTCCCGGGGGGGGAAACTGGGGCCAACGTCCTGACTTTC.

V usage is TRBV10-1 and J usage is TRBJ1-2; D not certain. The V end was cut by 5 bases, the J end by 4 bases, with 11 bases between. This CDR3 has 13 amino acids. Per the germline V gene, CDR1 is WNHNN and CDR2 is SYGVQD (reference sequence). The DNA of the CDR3 is TGCGCCAGCAGTCCAGGACTGGGCTATGGCTACACCTTC. Residues: CASSPGLGYGYTF.

The count of this clone is one. The chain couples TRBV11-2 to TRBJ2-7, with a weak D call TRBD1 (6 bases). Germline lookup yields CDR1 SGHAT and CDR2 FQNNGV. This CDR3 is built from 12 residues. Trimming pared 5 bases from V and 3 bases from J, leaving 8 bases between. The CDR3: CASSLRGYEQYF. The CDR3, as DNA: TGTGCCAGCAGCCTCAGGGGCTACGAGCAGTACTTC.

The CDR3 DNA follows: TGTGCCAGCACCCGGACACCTCCGAACACTGAAGCTTTCTTT. This translates into CASTRTPPNTEAFF. V is TRBV3-1 (or the pseudogene TRBV3-2) and J is TRBJ1-1, with D possibly TRBD1 on 5 matching bases. Germline lookup yields CDR1 LGHDT and CDR2 YNNKEL (reference sequence). V was pared by 7 bases and J by 1 base, with 13 bases between. The length of the CDR3 is 14 residues.

The chain is built from TRBV14 and TRBJ1-2, with 8 bases matching TRBD1. CDR1 and CDR2 (germline): SGHDN, FVKESK. The CDR3 sequence is 17 residues long. Trimming at V came to 0 bases and at J to 7 bases, leaving 13 bases not matched to a gene. CDR3: CASSQDRVWTGKAGYTF. In DNA, the CDR3 is TGTGCCAGCAGCCAAGATCGGGTATGGACAGGGAAGGCTGGCTACACCTTC.

The rearrangement links TRBV27 to TRBJ1-2; D is unclear. In germline, CDR1 is MNHEY, CDR2 SMNVEV (reference sequence). The V end was cut by 4 bases, the J end by 6 bases, with 18 bases between. This CDR3 has 15 residues. CDR3 DNA sequence: TGTGCCAGCAGTTACGAATCACGCGGACTAGATGGCTACACCTTC. Translation: CASSYESRGLDGYTF.

The J gene is TRBJ2-1, the V gene TRBV7-3, with D maybe TRBD2 (6 bases). CDR3 length equals 13 residues. Trimming took off 5 bases at V and 10 bases at J, with 15 bases between the two ends. Germline V gene sequence: CDR1 SGHTA, CDR2 FQGTGA. Written as DNA, the CDR3 is TGTGCCAGCAGCCCCCACCGAGGACTAGAGCAGTTCTTC. Residues: CASSPHRGLEQFF.

V is TRBV5-1 and J is TRBJ2-6; the match to TRBD1 covers 7 bases. Per the germline V gene, CDR1 is SGHRS and CDR2 is YFSETQ. V lost 2 bases to trimming and J lost 2 bases; unmatched junction nucleotides: 13. The CDR3 sequence is 19 residues long. CDR3 nucleotides: TGCGCCAGCAGCTTCTTCCCGGGACAGCGGACCACTGGGGCCAACGTCCTGACTTTC. It yields the protein CASSFFPGQRTTGANVLTF. Looking up the rest from reference TRBV5-1 and TRBJ2-6 gives the full variable domain: KAGVTQTPRYLIKTRGQQVTLSCSPISGHRSVSWYQQTPGQGLQFLFEYFSETQRNKGNFPGRFSGRQFSNSRSEMNVSTLELGDSALYLCASSFFPGQRTTGANVLTFGAGSRLTVL.

The chain employs TRBV4-3 and TRBJ2-1, with 9 nucleotides matching TRBD2. The trim removed 4 bases at V and 8 bases at J, leaving 12 bases unmatched. The germline gives CDR1 LGHNA, CDR2 YSLEER. CDR3 length: 16 residues. This CDR3 reads CASSPQGAGGRDEQFF. In DNA, the CDR3 is TGCGCCAGCAGCCCGCAGGGAGCGGGAGGTAGGGATGAGCAGTTCTTC.

The gene calls are TRBV7-8 and TRBJ2-1, with D maybe TRBD2 (6 bases). The length of the CDR3 is 17 residues. Trimming took 2 bases from V and 5 from J, leaving 19 bases between them. CDR1 is SGHVS, CDR2 FQNEAQ, per germline. As DNA, the CDR3 is TGTGCCAGCAGCTTAAAAGCCGGGCGGGGTGGACACAATGAGCAGTTCTTC. This encodes CASSLKAGRGGHNEQFF. Full variable domain (missing parts from reference TRBV7-8 and TRBJ2-1): GAGVSQSPRYKVAKRGQDVALRCDPISGHVSLFWYQQALGQGPEFLTYFQNEAQLDKSGLPSDRFFAERPEGSVSTLKIQRTQQEDSAVYLCASSLKAGRGGHNEQFFGPGTRLTVL.

This CDR3 reads CSVEESDRGPQHF. Written as DNA, the CDR3 is TGCAGCGTTGAGGAGTCGGACAGGGGGCCCCAGCATTTT. J is TRBJ1-5 and V is TRBV29-1, with TRBD1 matching 9 bases. The V gene's germline CDR1 is SQVTM and CDR2 ANQGSEA. The V segment lost 3 bases and the J segment 9 bases; nucleotides outside the gene matches: 6. The CDR3 has 13 amino acids.

The genes are TRBV2 and TRBJ1-5, with a weak D call TRBD1 (5 bases). CDR1 is SNHLY, CDR2 FYNNEI, per germline. The CDR3 runs 14 residues. The V end was cut by 7 bases, the J end by 6 bases, with 16 bases between. The CDR3 region has the DNA TGTGCCAGCACCCTCTGGGGGGTTCCTCAGCCCCAGCATTTT. Translation: CASTLWGVPQPQHF.

This chain links TRBV3-1 (or the pseudogene TRBV3-2) with TRBJ2-7, with TRBD1 identical over 7 bases. Germline CDR1 LGHDT, CDR2 YNNKEL (reference sequence). There are 14 residues in the CDR3. The V segment lost 6 bases and the J segment 2 bases; nucleotides outside the gene matches: 7. The CDR3 loop is CASSTWTGTYEQYF. The DNA for the CDR3 is TGTGCCAGCAGTACATGGACAGGTACCTACGAGCAGTACTTC.

This clone has only one observation. This chain links TRBV6-5 with TRBJ2-3; D uncertain. This CDR3 contains 14 residues. The germline CDR1 and CDR2 sequences are MNHEY and SVGAGI. The V end lost 7 bases, the J end lost 2 bases, and 13 bases lay between the germline ends. CDR3 residues: CASILETNTDTQYF. The DNA of the CDR3 is TGTGCCAGCATCCTGGAAACCAACACAGATACGCAGTATTTT.

The chain employs TRBV6-5 and TRBJ1-2; tentatively, D is TRBD1 (6 bases). Germline V lookup: CDR1 MNHEY, CDR2 SVGAGI. The CDR3 is made up of 12 amino acids. V lost 2 bases, J lost 8 bases, and 9 bases lay in between. The CDR3 DNA sequence: TGTGCCAGCAGTTACGCGGGGGCGGGCTACACCTTC. Its translation: CASSYAGAGYTF.

The rearrangement joins TRBV4-3 to TRBJ1-4; D gene uncertain. CDR3 length: 16 residues. V dropped 4 bases and J dropped 0 bases, with 12 bases sitting between them. The V gene's germline CDR1 is LGHNA and CDR2 YSLEER. Here the CDR3 reads CASSRGQFATNEKLFF. The CDR3 nucleotides read TGCGCCAGCAGCCGCGGTCAATTTGCAACTAATGAAAAACTGTTTTTT.

The V gene is TRBV29-1, the J gene TRBJ1-4; D remains ambiguous. Deletions cut 1 base from V and 4 bases from J, with 7 bases between. Germline values: CDR1 SQVTM, CDR2 ANQGSEA. The CDR3 has 13 amino acids. Here the CDR3 reads CSVEGRDNEKLFF. CDR3 nucleotide sequence: TGCAGCGTTGAAGGAAGAGATAATGAAAAACTGTTTTTT.

The rearrangement joins TRBV5-5 to TRBJ2-3, with no clear D. Germline CDR1 and CDR2: SGHKS and YYEKEE (reference sequence). V lost 0 bases, J lost 1 base, and 6 bases lay in between. This CDR3 contains 14 residues. Written as DNA, the CDR3 is TGTGCCAGCAGCTTGGATCCGGGCACAGATACGCAGTATTTT. It encodes CASSLDPGTDTQYF.